Presented here are 19 T cell receptor beta chains from one specimen sequenced in a study of identical twins. TCRdb itself ran the 5' RACE reads through MiXCR, one entry per CDR3 protein. The data contain 1.5 million to 2 million distinct CDR3 sequences, roughly 35% of them singletons. Sequencing was done on a sample of cord blood. The receptors here all came from a newborn girl in good health.

The V call is TRBV24-1, the J call TRBJ2-6; tentative D call: TRBD2 (6 bases). The length of the CDR3 is 17 residues. The V and J ends lost 6 bases and 4 bases respectively, with 18 bases between them. Germline values: CDR1 KGHDR, CDR2 SFDVKD. CDR3 residues: CATSRTSEAGGANVLTF. As DNA, the CDR3 is TGTGCCACCAGTAGGACTTCGGAGGCGGGGGGGGCCAACGTCCTGACTTTC.

The chain uses TRBV11-2 and TRBJ2-7, with 7 bases that match TRBD1. The CDR3 is 13 amino acids. The V gene end was trimmed by 5 bases and the J gene end by 4 bases; junction bases not matched to a gene: 5. The germline V gene has CDR1 SGHAT and CDR2 FQNNGV. CDR3 region: CASSPDRRYEQYF. As DNA, the CDR3 is TGTGCCAGCAGCCCGGACAGGAGATACGAGCAGTACTTC.

This clonotype has more than one count but fewer than ten. V is TRBV7-9 and J is TRBJ1-2; D gene ambiguous. V gave up 5 bases and J gave up 4 bases, with 11 bases separating them. The germline gives CDR1 SEHNR, CDR2 FQNEAQ (reference sequence). The CDR3 extends over 13 amino acids. The CDR3 sequence: CASSESQVYGYTF. The DNA of the CDR3 is TGTGCCAGCAGCGAATCCCAGGTCTATGGCTACACCTTC.

The sample holds one count of this clonotype. This sequence joins TRBV7-6 and TRBJ2-4; 11 positions agree with TRBD2. The J call may be wrong; the DNA end is better matched by TRBJ2-7. The V gene's germline CDR1 is SGHVS and CDR2 FNYEAQ. This CDR3 has 17 amino acids. The CDR3 coding sequence is TGTGCCAGCAGCCCTAGCGGGGGGCGAATGGTGGGCGGCGAGCAGTACTTC. It is translated as CASSPSGGRMVGGEQYF.

DNA of the CDR3: TGTGCCTCAAGGCTAGCGGGGGACCACTCCTACAATGAGCAGTTCTTC. This codes for CASRLAGDHSYNEQFF. The rearrangement uses TRBV6-6 and TRBJ2-1; 10 bases are shared with TRBD2. Germline V gives CDR1 MNHNY, CDR2 SVGAGI (reference sequence). This CDR3 has 16 residues. V lost 11 bases, J lost 0 bases, and 10 bases stayed unmatched.

The rearrangement joins TRBV6-1 to TRBJ1-2, with TRBD1 matching 7 bases. The CDR3 totals 16 residues. J lost 0 bases, V lost 1 base, and 5 bases had no gene match. The V gene's germline CDR1 is MNHNS and CDR2 SASEGT. The CDR3 nucleotides are TGTGCCAGCAGTGAAGGGGGACAGTCCGCTAACTATGGCTACACCTTC. Protein product: CASSEGGQSANYGYTF.

This clonotype has only a few counts. The chain combines TRBV6-5 with TRBJ2-1, with 8 bases fitting TRBD2. Trimming took 2 bases from V and 4 from J; bases not matched to a gene: 4. The CDR3 sequence is 15 residues long. CDR1 and CDR2 from the germline V gene are MNHEY and SVGAGI. CDR3 loop: CASSYTGRGYNEQFF. The CDR3 coding sequence is TGTGCCAGCAGTTACACCGGGAGGGGGTACAATGAGCAGTTCTTC.

This clonotype was counted between two and nine times. The chain has TRBV20-1 and TRBJ2-5; no reliable D call. V lost 0 bases to trimming and J lost 0 bases, with 14 bases between them. The CDR3 runs 16 residues. Germline values: CDR1 DFQATT, CDR2 SNEGSKA (reference sequence). CDR3 nucleotides: TGCAGTGCTAGAGAAATCGGCCGGGCATACCAAGAGACCCAGTACTTC. Translated, it gives CSAREIGRAYQETQYF.

There are a few counts of this clonotype. The rearrangement links TRBV12-3 or TRBV12-4 to TRBJ1-2; D is perhaps TRBD1 (5 bases). Trimming pared 3 bases from V and 8 bases from J, leaving 13 bases between. The CDR3 sequence is 13 residues long. CDR3 region: CASSLGGRGGYTF. The CDR3 DNA is TGTGCCAGCAGTTTGGGAGGGCGGGGCGGCTACACCTTC.

Of note for this clonotype: A much larger clone differs by one base, so this may be a read error. J is TRBJ2-1 and V is TRBV25-1, with TRBD2 matching over 9 bases. The CDR3 spans 15 residues. CDR1 is MGHDK and CDR2 is SYGVNS in the germline V gene. V was clipped by 6 bases and J by 2 bases; unmatched bases: 5. The CDR3, as DNA: TGTGCCAGCAGCGTTAGCGGGAGACCCTACAATGAGCAGTTCTTC. Translated, it gives CASSVSGRPYNEQFF.

The chain has TRBV28 and TRBJ2-3, with a weak D call TRBD2 (5 bases). With 6 bases removed from V and 3 bases from J, the gap between germline ends came to 16 bases. CDR1 is MDHEN and CDR2 is SYDVKM in the germline V gene. CDR3 length: 15 amino acids. In DNA form, the CDR3 reads TGTGCCAGCAGAACACAGTTAAGAGGGACAGATACGCAGTATTTT. This gives the protein CASRTQLRGTDTQYF.

There are a few counts of this clonotype. This sequence joins TRBV4-2 and TRBJ2-7; TRBD2 aligns across 7 bases. The CDR3 has 16 residues. The V and J ends lost 0 bases and 2 bases, in that order; junction bases with no gene match: 7. Germline V CDR1 and CDR2: LGHNA, YNFKEQ. The CDR3 region is CASSQDCRLAAYEQYF. The CDR3 region has the DNA TGTGCCAGCAGCCAAGATTGCCGGCTAGCGGCCTACGAGCAGTACTTC.

This clonotype was seen a handful of times. The chain combines TRBV12-3 or TRBV12-4 with TRBJ2-7, with D hard to call. This CDR3 contains 13 residues. Trimming pared 7 bases from V and 7 bases from J, leaving 17 bases between. The CDR3 nucleotides read TGTGCCAGCATGGTCCTAAGCCCCAATGAGCAGTACTTC. It encodes CASMVLSPNEQYF.

This clonotype showed up many times. V gene TRBV5-1 combines with J gene TRBJ2-5, with no clear D. This CDR3 is 14 amino acids long. Between the trimmed V and J ends, which lost 3 bases and 2 bases, there was a span of 11 bases. Germline V gene data show CDR1 as SGHRS and CDR2 as YFSETQ. The CDR3 protein is CASSSSTVQETQYF. The CDR3 nucleotides read TGCGCCAGCAGCTCCTCGACCGTTCAAGAGACCCAGTACTTC.

The V call is TRBV24-1, the J call TRBJ2-5, with D perhaps being TRBD1 or TRBD2 (5 bases each). Germline CDR1 KGHDR, CDR2 SFDVKD. The CDR3 is made up of 17 amino acids. V was shortened by 5 bases and J by 1 base, with 19 bases between the two germline ends. Here the CDR3 reads CATSAPGRTFPQETQYF. The CDR3 nucleotides read TGTGCCACCAGTGCTCCGGGACGGACTTTCCCCCAAGAGACCCAGTACTTC.

Note on this clonotype: One base away lies a much larger clone, so this may be a sequencing read error. The gene calls are TRBV7-9 and TRBJ2-1, with TRBD1 identical over 8 bases. The end of the DNA is better explained by TRBJ2-7, so the J call may be wrong. This CDR3 is built from 14 residues. CDR1 and CDR2 from the germline V gene are SEHNR and FQNEAQ (reference sequence). The CDR3 nucleotides read TGTGCCAGCAGCTTGGACAGGGAGTACAATGAGCAGTACTTC. Translation gives CASSLDREYNEQYF.

The CDR3 sequence: CASSATDGDYGYTF. The CDR3, as DNA: TGTGCCAGCAGTGCGACCGACGGGGACTATGGCTACACCTTC. The rearrangement uses TRBV28 and TRBJ1-2; D is unresolved. Trimming shortened V by 5 bases and J by 3 bases, and 13 bases separated the two germline ends. The germline CDR1 and CDR2 sequences are MDHEN and SYDVKM. The CDR3 runs to 14 residues.

This chain connects TRBV18 to TRBJ1-1; D remains unclear. This CDR3 has 11 amino acids. Germline V gene data show CDR1 as KGHSH and CDR2 as LQKENI. With 2 bases removed from V and 11 bases from J, the gap between germline ends came to 9 bases. The CDR3 is CASSPGAGAFF. CDR3 bases: TGTGCCAGCTCACCAGGCGCCGGGGCTTTCTTT.

This clonotype was observed at least ten times. The chain joins TRBV12-3 or TRBV12-4 to TRBJ1-6; the match to TRBD1 covers 7 bases. The CDR3 has 14 residues. The ends lost 2 bases at V and 9 bases at J; junction bases unmatched: 4. The CDR3 loop reads CASSLRQGGSPLHF. As DNA, the CDR3 is TGTGCCAGCAGTTTAAGACAGGGAGGTTCACCCCTCCACTTT.